This is a list of T cell receptor beta chains from one sample in a study of T-cell reconstitution after alpha-beta-depleted transplantation in children. MiXCR, applied by TCRdb to the PCR reads, yields one record per CDR3 protein. This table holds around 210,000 distinct CDR3 sequences, roughly 7.1% found once. The specimen comprised PBMCs, sampled before TCRalphabeta/CD19-depleted stem cell transplant. Receptors were obtained from a boy younger than 10 with acute lymphoblastic leukemia, due to receive a stem cell transplant. The conserved cysteine and the conserved F or W are not part of the CDR3 here. D genes are given only for firm matches.

CDR3 protein	V gene	D gene	J gene
ASSLVGNNQPQH	TRBV7-9	-	TRBJ1-5
ASTPNRGINTEAF	TRBV28	TRBD1	TRBJ1-1
ASSLFGSDQPQH	TRBV2	-	TRBJ1-5
ASSDNGIGEQF	TRBV18	-	TRBJ2-1
SVGGMAWGNEQF	TRBV29-1	-	TRBJ2-1
ASRVTTDYGYT	TRBV28	-	TRBJ1-2
ASSAGVSYEQY	TRBV25-1	-	TRBJ2-7
ASSLGGLAGVSEQF	TRBV11-2	TRBD2	TRBJ2-1
AINPGNTGYGYT	TRBV10-3	-	TRBJ1-2
ASSSERRIYGYT	TRBV7-9	-	TRBJ1-2
ASKVKQTNTGELF	TRBV27	-	TRBJ2-2
ASTKKTGANVLT	TRBV7-9	-	TRBJ2-6
ASSSTGRSTDTQY	TRBV7-3	-	TRBJ2-3
SVGTSGYEQY	TRBV29-1	TRBD2	TRBJ2-7
ASSLTTGKTQY	TRBV18	-	TRBJ2-5
SVPSEGNEQF	TRBV20-1	-	TRBJ2-1
SARGQPSYEQY	TRBV20-1	TRBD1	TRBJ2-7
ASNLAGALDEQF	TRBV28	TRBD2	TRBJ2-1
ASTITRLSGAYEQY	TRBV12-3/TRBV12-4	-	TRBJ2-7
ASSWSGGPSNEQF	TRBV6-2/TRBV6-3	TRBD2	TRBJ2-1
ASSQDLDLSNYGYT	TRBV4-2	-	TRBJ1-2
ASSPSGPNEQF	TRBV14	-	TRBJ2-1
ASHPLGSYNEQF	TRBV6-2/TRBV6-3	-	TRBJ2-1
ASSLAGVQETQY	TRBV7-9	-	TRBJ2-5
ASIGGEQY	TRBV2	-	TRBJ2-7
ASSQDPRAGYEQY	TRBV3-1	-	TRBJ2-7
ASRRDMPSYEQY	TRBV16	-	TRBJ2-7